The following is a T cell receptor (beta chain) sequence with its context. Its cognate antigen has yet to be identified. Base qualities are not recorded, but no much larger clone differs from it by a single base. The entry originates in a study of shared clonotypes between healthy human individuals (dated by TCRdb to about 2020). Looking at the study overall: A couple of women and three men aged 18 to 49 years were included in the cohort. To increase sequencing depth and limit assay-specific biases, different laboratories used diverse techniques to prepare libraries and sequence TCR repertoires. Each donor's leukapheresis produced roughly between about 0.9 and 9.5 billion PBMCs. Per donor, three plates each were used for CD4 naive and CD4 memory, two for CD8 naive, and one for CD8 memory. Blood TCR repertoires of roughly 5 healthy adults were deeply sequenced to estimate repertoire size and the extent of clonotype sharing between individuals.

What the work shows at the level of the full study, not this receptor alone: Sampling was limited to blood, and TCR repertoires in tissue likely differ from TCR repertoires in blood. Naive subsets generally had larger estimated clonotype richness than memory subsets did. Sharing across several donors was observed for about 5% of naive CD4, 3.5% of naive CD8, around 2.5% of memory CD4, and around 0.44% of memory CD8 clonotypes. Pairwise subsampling indicated that sequencing depth was expected to affect the degree of clonotype sharing among donors. Incomplete sequencing was indicated by rarefaction of sorted-subset datasets, despite the large sequencing depth. Compared with non-shared clonotypes, clonotypes shared by all four sorted-subset donors had higher generation probabilities. The genetic and exposure-history diversity represented was limited by the small number of donors.

Using the deep immunoSEQ assay, TCR CDR3 regions were amplified from genomic DNA by multiplex PCR. Extracted genomic DNA from each cell subset was distributed evenly across all wells of several immunoSEQ 96-well plates, and each plate was treated as a replicate. For sorted subsets, each replicate PCR was loaded with 200 ng genomic DNA, equivalent to some 31,000 T cell genomes. Purified libraries were measured with a Qubit 3.0 fluorometer, size-checked on a Bioanalyzer 2100, and measured again with the KAPA Library Quantification kit. Each immunoSEQ 96-well plate was sequenced on its own single-read 150-cycle Illumina NextSeq 550 flow cell. In the authors' own workflow: The immunoSEQ output contained only junctional sequences without quality scores, so filtering could not match that applied to full-length reads. To assign V/J genes and CDR3, sequences were annotated using PyIR, a Python wrapper for IgBLAST v1.9, with IMGT germline references. Reads with weak V/J assignments (E-value above 1e-6), missing CDR3, stop codons, out-of-frame junctions, or ambiguous translated residues were removed. V3J clonotypes were defined as sequences sharing the same inferred V gene, J gene, and CDR3 amino acid sequence. Percentage overlap between repertoires was computed as shared unique clonotypes divided by the size of the smaller repertoire. RTK rarefaction, the Chao1 estimator, and Recon v2.1 estimates of unobserved clonotypes were used to assess repertoire richness. Generation probabilities were computed with OLGA for all TCRbeta clonotypes obtained by the gDNA method from a few donors. TCRdb carries this immuneACCESS record with in-frame sequences only. Its versions omit some clonotypes, under half of them owing to an unresolved V gene in the studies checked, with the rest unexplained. V, J and clone size are those of that table, while D and trimming were read from the DNA. Present in this sample are about 1 million clones, about 70% of which were seen just once. The ten largest account for over 1.3% of the sample.

The CDR1 and CDR2 encoded by the germline V gene (reference sequence) are SEHNR and FQNEAQ. The cysteine opens and the phenylalanine closes a CDR3 of 16 amino acids. Of all the DNA, just the CDR3 is kept, 48 bases in frame from base 1. Compared with germline, V lacks 3 bases and J lacks 6 bases; bases without a gene match: 7. Donors were healthy HIV-negative adults with no recently reported acute infections or vaccinations. Only Caucasian adults living in Nashville, Tennessee, USA were represented among the donors. CD4+ T cells were enriched by magnetic negative selection, after which naive cells were positively selected on CD45RA and the negative fraction was taken as the memory subset. After blood collection by leukapheresis, PBMCs were isolated using Ficoll-Histopaque density gradient centrifugation and then cryopreserved in the vapor phase of liquid nitrogen. Analytical flow cytometry was used to check the purity and quantity of every magnetically sorted T cell population. Genomic DNA was isolated from each sorted fraction and quantified by UV absorbance on a Nanodrop 2000c.

The TCR originated in a man between 18 and 35 years old in good health. This receptor chain uses TRBV7-9 and TRBJ2-3; 12 central nucleotides agree with TRBD2. The source material was memory CD4+ T cells sorted from blood. Explained via the paper, the cell subset or site label denotes: CD45RA-negative fraction. For the CDR3, the sequence is CASSFLASGRGDTQYF. The nucleotide sequence reads as follows: TGTGCCAGCAGCTTCCTGGCTAGCGGGAGGGGGGATACGCAGTATTTT.